These T cell receptor beta chains were read from a single sample in a study of Ad26.COV2.S vaccination and SARS-CoV-2 variants. This table comes from immunoSEQ multiplex PCR, and its TCRdb copy is limited to in-frame clones, with some not included. The sample shows some 290,000 clones, just under 85% of them seen only once. The source was peripheral blood, collected in a trial of Ad26.COV2.S vaccine versus placebo. The receptors come from a person between 18 and 65 years old who received the Ad26.COV2.S COVID-19 vaccine or a placebo. Each CDR3 is given with its conserved first and last residue. D genes are given only for firm matches. For some rows the clone size is stated as once, few or many, or as a class when expanded; others skip it.

size	V	D	J	CDR3	DNA
.	TRBV28	.	TRBJ2-2	CASSSGTVFGSWELFF	TGTGCCAGCAGTTCAGGGACCGTTTTTGGGAGCTGGGAGCTGTTTTTT
.	TRBV6-1	TRBD1	TRBJ2-7	CASSEPGGAYEQYF	TGTGCCAGCAGTGAGCCAGGGGGAGCCTACGAGCAGTACTTC
.	TRBV7-2	.	TRBJ2-3	CASSLREGAADTQYF	TGTGCCAGCAGCTTAAGGGAGGGGGCGGCAGATACGCAGTATTTT
.	TRBV30	.	TRBJ2-7	CAWSVREQGLYYEQYF	TGTGCCTGGAGTGTACGGGAACAGGGCCTCTACTACGAGCAGTACTTC
.	TRBV18	TRBD1	TRBJ2-1	CASGQGLNEQFF	TGTGCCAGCGGACAGGGGCTCAATGAGCAGTTCTTC
few	TRBV29-1	.	TRBJ2-7	CSGGDTEIYEQYF	TGCAGCGGGGGGGACACCGAAATCTACGAGCAGTACTTC
.	TRBV6-5	.	TRBJ1-2	CASSYRARDGYTF	TGTGCCAGCAGTTACCGGGCCAGGGATGGCTACACCTTC
.	TRBV11-2	.	TRBJ2-3	CASSLTWGVRDTQYF	TGTGCCAGCAGCTTAACTTGGGGGGTTCGAGATACGCAGTATTTT
.	TRBV6-5	TRBD1	TRBJ1-4	CASSYDRGRDEKLFF	TGTGCCAGCAGTTACGACAGGGGGCGCGATGAAAAACTGTTTTTT
.	TRBV14	TRBD2	TRBJ2-5	CASSQDLAGGPETQYF	TGTGCCAGCAGCCAAGATCTAGCGGGGGGGCCGGAGACCCAGTACTTC
.	TRBV19	TRBD1	TRBJ1-6	CASSPRDRAFSNSPLHF	TGTGCCAGTAGTCCCAGGGACAGGGCTTTTTCTAATTCACCCCTCCACTTT
.	TRBV28	.	TRBJ1-4	CASSFGGVLDEKLFF	TGTGCCAGCAGTTTCGGGGGAGTACTGGACGAAAAACTGTTTTTT
.	TRBV6-5	.	TRBJ1-2	CASRPGATSYGYTF	TGTGCCAGCAGACCCGGGGCAACCTCCTATGGCTACACCTTC
.	TRBV19	.	TRBJ2-7	CASSTRTVSGYEQYF	TGTGCCAGTAGTACCCGGACAGTTTCAGGCTACGAGCAGTACTTC
once	TRBV5-1	TRBD1	TRBJ1-2	CASSITGDGYTF	TGCGCCAGCAGCATTACAGGGGACGGCTACACCTTC
.	TRBV19	.	TRBJ1-2	CASSLDLSNYGYTF	TGTGCCAGTAGTTTGGATCTTTCTAACTATGGCTACACCTTC
few	TRBV10-3	.	TRBJ2-3	CAISVGGGAPADTQYF	TGTGCCATCAGTGTTGGTGGGGGGGCCCCCGCAGATACGCAGTATTTT
.	TRBV27	.	TRBJ2-1	CASRSSQLSSYNEQFF	TGTGCCAGCAGGTCCTCCCAGCTGAGCTCCTACAATGAGCAGTTCTTC
.	TRBV9	TRBD2	TRBJ2-1	CASSVMGGRLNEQFF	TGTGCCAGCAGCGTAATGGGAGGGCGACTCAATGAGCAGTTCTTC
.	TRBV20-1	TRBD1	TRBJ1-6	CSASKATGVSPLHF	TGCAGTGCTAGTAAGGCGACAGGGGTCTCACCCCTCCACTTT
once	TRBV14	.	TRBJ2-5	CASSQDQGRKTQYF	TGTGCCAGCAGCCAAGACCAGGGTCGGAAGACCCAGTACTTC
.	TRBV5-1	.	TRBJ2-6	CASSSQAPGAGANVLTF	TGCGCCAGCAGCTCACAGGCCCCGGGCGCTGGGGCCAACGTCCTGACTTTC
few	TRBV5-4	TRBD1	TRBJ1-3	CASSLQGGSGNTIYF	TGTGCCAGCAGTTTACAGGGGGGATCCGGAAACACCATATATTTT
.	TRBV29-1	.	TRBJ1-2	CSVVIMRGHGYTF	TGCAGCGTTGTTATCATGCGGGGCCATGGCTACACCTTC
.	TRBV27	TRBD2	TRBJ2-7	CASRSSGLSSYEQYF	TGTGCCAGCAGAAGTAGCGGGCTCAGCTCCTACGAGCAGTACTTC
.	TRBV28	TRBD2	TRBJ2-5	CASSLSGGMETQYF	TGTGCCAGCAGTCTTAGCGGGGGTATGGAGACCCAGTACTTC
.	TRBV6-6	.	TRBJ1-1	CASSYRGADTEAFF	TGTGCCAGCAGTTACCGAGGGGCGGACACTGAAGCTTTCTTT
.	TRBV5-1	TRBD1	TRBJ1-6	CASSLGRGITPLHF	TGCGCCAGCAGCTTGGGCAGGGGGATTACACCCCTCCACTTT
.	TRBV11-2	.	TRBJ2-5	CASSQIGARQETQYF	TGTGCCAGCAGCCAGATTGGGGCTAGACAAGAGACCCAGTACTTC
.	TRBV6-5	.	TRBJ2-7	CASSFLGQTYEQYF	TGTGCCAGCAGTTTCCTCGGACAAACCTACGAGCAGTACTTC